The 16 T cell receptor beta chains below were found in one sample sequenced in a study of CD8+ T cells in alopecia areata. The sequencing template was cDNA reverse transcribed from extracted RNA. The method was immunoSEQ multiplex PCR; TCRdb's version includes in-frame clones alone and lacks a portion of them. The table has 110,000 to 150,000 clones, approximately 56% seen once. What was sequenced was CD8+ T cells sorted from blood. These receptors originate from a human donor in good health.

This clone was seen a few times. The V gene is TRBV28, the J gene TRBJ2-7, with 10 nucleotides matching TRBD1. V was pared by 10 bases and J by 4 bases, with 4 bases of the junction left unmatched. The CDR3 is 12 amino acids. CDR1 and CDR2 (germline): MDHEN, SYDVKM. In nucleotides, the CDR3 is TGTGCCATCCGGGACAGGGGATACGAGCAGTACTTC. This codes for CAIRDRGYEQYF. Full variable domain (rest looked up from reference TRBV28 and TRBJ2-7): DVKVTQSSRYLVKRTGEKVFLECVQDMDHENMFWYRQDPGLGLRLIYFSYDVKMKEKGDIPEGYSVSREKKERFSLILESASTNQTSMYLCAIRDRGYEQYFGPGTRLTVT.

This rearrangement joins TRBV29-1 to TRBJ2-7, with D perhaps matching TRBD1 (7 bases). The CDR3 is 12 residues long. V was shortened by 3 bases and J by 3 bases, with 9 bases between the two germline ends. Germline V gene data show CDR1 as SQVTM and CDR2 as ANQGSEA. For the CDR3, the DNA is TGCAGCGTTGAGCAGGGGGGCTACGAGCAGTACTTC. It translates to CSVEQGGYEQYF.

The chain recombines TRBV15 with TRBJ2-7; 9 nucleotides line up with TRBD1. The germline gives CDR1 LNHNV, CDR2 YYDKDF (reference sequence). This CDR3 comprises 17 residues. The ends lost 1 base at V and 6 bases at J; junction bases unmatched: 13. The CDR3 DNA sequence: TGTGCCACCAGCAGAGTCGTTGTAGGGACAGGGTTCTTCGAGCAGTACTTC. It translates to CATSRVVVGTGFFEQYF.

The chain recombines TRBV6-5 with TRBJ1-4; tentative D call: TRBD1 (6 bases). V lost 0 bases and J lost 8, with 13 bases in between. Germline V gene lookup returns CDR1 MNHEY and CDR2 SVGAGI. The CDR3 totals 15 residues. The CDR3 region has the DNA TGTGCCAGCAGTTACTCGCAGGGGAGAGGAGAAAAACTGTTTTTT. Translation gives CASSYSQGRGEKLFF.

V usage is TRBV7-9 and J usage is TRBJ2-7; possible D gene TRBD2, 5 bases. The CDR3 has 19 amino acids. Germline V gene lookup returns CDR1 SEHNR and CDR2 FQNEAQ (reference sequence). Deletions cut 5 bases from V and 2 bases from J, with 28 bases between. CDR3 sequence reads: CASSPGVPTGGGIAYEQYF. CDR3 nucleotides: TGTGCCAGCAGCCCTGGTGTGCCCACTGGCGGAGGAATAGCCTACGAGCAGTACTTC.

In this sample, this clone turned up a few times. The V gene is TRBV29-1, the J gene TRBJ1-2; possible D gene TRBD1, 6 bases. Germline-derived CDR1 and CDR2 are SQVTM and ANQGSEA. The CDR3 spans 14 residues. The ends were cut back, 7 bases at V and 3 bases at J, with 18 bases in the middle. The chain's CDR3 is CSASRGWVDYGYTF. CDR3 coding DNA: TGCAGCGCCTCCAGGGGTTGGGTGGACTATGGCTACACCTTC.

The chain links TRBV29-1 to TRBJ2-7; 7 positions agree with TRBD1. The germline CDR1 and CDR2 sequences are SQVTM and ANQGSEA. V was pared by 0 bases and J by 3 bases, with 2 bases of the junction left unmatched. This CDR3 is 13 amino acids long. The CDR3 is CSVEETGFYEQYF. The CDR3 DNA reads as TGCAGCGTTGAAGAGACAGGGTTCTACGAGCAGTACTTC.

The rearrangement uses TRBV5-1 and TRBJ2-1, with 9 bases lining up with TRBD1. The CDR3 covers 15 residues. The germline gives CDR1 SGHRS, CDR2 YFSETQ. V lost 4 bases to trimming and J lost 4 bases; unmatched junction nucleotides: 6. CDR3 amino acids: CASSGGTGTYNEQFF. As DNA, the CDR3 is TGCGCCAGCAGCGGTGGGACAGGGACATACAATGAGCAGTTCTTC. The entire variable domain, with the rest obtained from reference TRBV5-1 and TRBJ2-1, is as follows: KAGVTQTPRYLIKTRGQQVTLSCSPISGHRSVSWYQQTPGQGLQFLFEYFSETQRNKGNFPGRFSGRQFSNSRSEMNVSTLELGDSALYLCASSGGTGTYNEQFFGPGTRLTVL.

V and J are TRBV28 and TRBJ2-5, with 7 bases fitting TRBD2. Looked up from germline, CDR1 is MDHEN and CDR2 is SYDVKM. The V segment lost 2 bases and the J segment 2 bases; nucleotides outside the gene matches: 17. CDR3 length equals 19 residues. The CDR3 bases are TGTGCCAGCAGTTTAAGTTCGCGGGAGCTAACATCCTATCAAGAGACCCAGTACTTC. Its protein is CASSLSSRELTSYQETQYF.

This clone was counted once. The chain employs TRBV5-1 and TRBJ2-7; D not certain. CDR3 length: 15 residues. Germline lookup yields CDR1 SGHRS and CDR2 YFSETQ. The ends were cut back, 0 bases at V and 2 bases at J, with 12 bases in the middle. In nucleotides, the CDR3 is TGCGCCAGCAGCTTGGAGCCATCAGGTCCCTACGAGCAGTACTTC. It codes for CASSLEPSGPYEQYF. The full variable domain, with the rest looked up from reference TRBV5-1 and TRBJ2-7, is KAGVTQTPRYLIKTRGQQVTLSCSPISGHRSVSWYQQTPGQGLQFLFEYFSETQRNKGNFPGRFSGRQFSNSRSEMNVSTLELGDSALYLCASSLEPSGPYEQYFGPGTRLTVT.

The CDR3 bases are TGTGCCAGCAGCGTAGACGCAGATACGCAGTATTTT. Its protein product is CASSVDADTQYF. This chain joins TRBV9 and TRBJ2-3, with no clear D. The CDR3 extends over 12 amino acids. Germline V lookup: CDR1 SGDLS, CDR2 YYNGEE. The V and J ends lost 0 bases and 4 bases respectively, with 3 bases between them.

The chain employs TRBV7-9 and TRBJ2-7, with unresolved D. The CDR3 has 13 residues. Germline CDR1 SEHNR, CDR2 FQNEAQ (reference sequence). Deletions cut 2 bases from V and 3 bases from J, with 8 bases between. In DNA form, the CDR3 reads TGTGCCAGCAGCTTATGGGATCTCTACGAGCAGTACTTC. This sequence encodes CASSLWDLYEQYF. Full variable domain (missing parts from reference TRBV7-9 and TRBJ2-7): DTGVSQNPRHKITKRGQNVTFRCDPISEHNRLYWYRQTLGQGPEFLTYFQNEAQLEKSRLLSDRFSAERPKGSFSTLEIQRTEQGDSAMYLCASSLWDLYEQYFGPGTRLTVT.

This chain links TRBV29-1 with TRBJ2-5, with 7 bases that match TRBD1. The ends lost 4 bases at V and 2 bases at J; junction bases unmatched: 13. Germline V gives CDR1 SQVTM, CDR2 ANQGSEA. CDR3 length equals 16 residues. As DNA, the CDR3 is TGCAGCGTTGTTACGGGTCGGGACAGATCACAAGAGACCCAGTACTTC. Translation gives CSVVTGRDRSQETQYF.

The CDR3 loop is CASSRSGSYNEQFF. The CDR3, as DNA: TGCGCCAGCAGCCGTAGTGGGAGCTACAATGAGCAGTTCTTC. The chain employs TRBV4-1 and TRBJ2-1; D may be TRBD2 (5 bases). Germline values: CDR1 MGHRA, CDR2 YSYEKL. Trimming pared 4 bases from V and 3 bases from J, leaving 10 bases between. The length of the CDR3 is 14 residues.

The rearrangement joins TRBV4-1 to TRBJ1-2; D remains unclear. Germline V lookup: CDR1 MGHRA, CDR2 YSYEKL. The CDR3 runs to 13 residues. V lost 2 bases and J 2 bases, leaving 6 bases between the germline ends. The CDR3: CASSQKGNYGYTF. In DNA, the CDR3 is TGCGCCAGCAGCCAAAAGGGCAACTATGGCTACACCTTC.

CDR3 sequence: CASSPSVGYNEQFF. The CDR3 nucleotides read TGTGCCAGCAGTCCCTCTGTTGGGTACAATGAGCAGTTCTTC. V gene TRBV27 combines with J gene TRBJ2-1; D is ambiguous. V lost 5 bases to trimming and J lost 4 bases, with 12 bases between them. The CDR3 is made up of 14 amino acids. CDR1 and CDR2 (germline): MNHEY, SMNVEV (reference sequence).